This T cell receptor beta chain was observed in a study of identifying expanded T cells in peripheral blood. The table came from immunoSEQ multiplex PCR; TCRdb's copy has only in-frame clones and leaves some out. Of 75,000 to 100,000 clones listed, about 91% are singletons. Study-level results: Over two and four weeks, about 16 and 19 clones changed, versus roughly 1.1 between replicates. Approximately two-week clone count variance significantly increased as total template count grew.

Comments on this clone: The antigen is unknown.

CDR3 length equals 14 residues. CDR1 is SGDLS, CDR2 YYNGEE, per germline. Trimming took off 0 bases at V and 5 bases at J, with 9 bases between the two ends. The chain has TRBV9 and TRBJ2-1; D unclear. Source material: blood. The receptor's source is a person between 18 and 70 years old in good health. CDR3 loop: CASSVEGGDNEQFF. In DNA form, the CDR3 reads TGTGCCAGCAGCGTAGAAGGCGGTGACAATGAGCAGTTCTTC.